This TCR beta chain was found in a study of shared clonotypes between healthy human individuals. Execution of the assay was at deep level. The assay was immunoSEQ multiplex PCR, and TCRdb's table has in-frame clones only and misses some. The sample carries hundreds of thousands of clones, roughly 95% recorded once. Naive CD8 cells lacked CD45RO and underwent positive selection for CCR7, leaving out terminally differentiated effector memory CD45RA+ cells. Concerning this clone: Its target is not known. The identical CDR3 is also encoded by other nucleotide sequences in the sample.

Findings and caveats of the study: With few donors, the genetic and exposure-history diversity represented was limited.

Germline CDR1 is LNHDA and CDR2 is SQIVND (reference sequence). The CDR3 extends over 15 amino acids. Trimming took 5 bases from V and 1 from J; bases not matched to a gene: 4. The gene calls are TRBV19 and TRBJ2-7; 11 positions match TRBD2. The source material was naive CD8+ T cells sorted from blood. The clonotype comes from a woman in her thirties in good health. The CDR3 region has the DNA TGTGCCAGTAGTGCAACTAGCGGGAGTTCCTACGAGCAGTACTTC. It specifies CASSATSGSSYEQYF. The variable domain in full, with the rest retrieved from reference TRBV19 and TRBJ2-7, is DGGITQSPKYLFRKEGQNVTLSCEQNLNHDAMYWYRQDPGQGLRLIYYSQIVNDFQKGDIAEGYSVSREKKESFPLTVTSAQKNPTAFYLCASSATSGSSYEQYFGPGTRLTVT.